The present T cell receptor (beta chain) was sequenced within a study of blood T cell repertoires in COVID-19. With 7 bases clipped from V and 4 bases from J, the junction kept 7 bases outside the gene matches. The CDR3 is 14 residues long. The germline gives CDR1 SNHLY, CDR2 FYNNEI. The table came from immunoSEQ multiplex PCR; TCRdb's copy has only in-frame clones and leaves some out. The data contain 95,000 to 100,000 clones, roughly 85% of them seen just once; the ten biggest clones take up approximately 1.8%. The sequence was collected from a woman between 65 and 79 years old with active or convalescent COVID-19. The sequencing sample was made of peripheral blood. This chain joins TRBV2 and TRBJ1-1; 9 nucleotides agree with TRBD1. The CDR3 bases are TGTGCCAGCACCGGGACAGGGTCGGCCACTGAAGCTTTCTTT. Translation gives CASTGTGSATEAFF.